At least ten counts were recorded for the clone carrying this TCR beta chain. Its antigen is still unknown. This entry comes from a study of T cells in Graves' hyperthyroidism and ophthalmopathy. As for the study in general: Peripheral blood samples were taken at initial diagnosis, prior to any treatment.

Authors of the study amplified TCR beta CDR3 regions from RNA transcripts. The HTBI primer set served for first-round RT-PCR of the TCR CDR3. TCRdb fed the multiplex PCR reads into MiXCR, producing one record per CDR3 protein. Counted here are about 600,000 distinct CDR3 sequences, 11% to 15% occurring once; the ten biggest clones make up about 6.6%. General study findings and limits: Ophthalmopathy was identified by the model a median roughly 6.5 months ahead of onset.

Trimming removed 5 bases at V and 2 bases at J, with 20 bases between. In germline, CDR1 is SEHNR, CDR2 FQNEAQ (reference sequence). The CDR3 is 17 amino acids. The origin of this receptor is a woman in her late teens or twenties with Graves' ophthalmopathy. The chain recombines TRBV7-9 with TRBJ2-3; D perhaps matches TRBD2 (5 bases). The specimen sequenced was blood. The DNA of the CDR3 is TGTGCCAGCAGCCCATTCCGGACTGGCACAAACACAGATACGCAGTATTTT. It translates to CASSPFRTGTNTDTQYF.